Listed below are T cell receptor beta chains from one sample, sequenced in a study of Ad26.COV2.S vaccination and SARS-CoV-2 variants. The assay was immunoSEQ multiplex PCR, and TCRdb's table has in-frame clones only and misses some. Among just under 250,000 clones listed, roughly 90% were seen once. Sample: peripheral blood, taken in a trial of Ad26.COV2.S vaccine versus placebo. The receptors come from a person between 18 and 65 years old who received the Ad26.COV2.S COVID-19 vaccine or a placebo. Both conserved end residues are part of each CDR3. A D gene is named only where the DNA matches it firmly. Not all rows give a size; the values are once, few, many and, for expanded clones, a class.

>.|TRBV19|.|TRBJ1-2
CASRPGTGDYYGYTF
TGTGCCAGCAGGCCAGGAACAGGCGACTACTATGGCTACACCTTC
>.|TRBV7-3|.|TRBJ2-3
CASSFSAADGTQYF
TGTGCCAGCAGCTTTTCGGCGGCTGATGGTACGCAGTATTTT
>once|TRBV28|TRBD1|TRBJ2-1
CASSPGQAPYRQFF
TGTGCCAGCAGTCCGGGACAGGCCCCTTACCGGCAGTTCTTC
>.|TRBV5-4|TRBD2|TRBJ2-1
CASSPSGRVNEQFF
TGTGCCAGCAGCCCTAGCGGGAGAGTCAATGAGCAGTTCTTC
>few|TRBV30|.|TRBJ1-6
CAWKKPENSPLHF
TGTGCCTGGAAGAAGCCCGAGAATTCACCCCTCCACTTT
>.|TRBV12-3/TRBV12-4|.|TRBJ2-2
CASSSAVTGELFF
TGTGCCAGCAGTTCGGCCGTCACCGGGGAGCTGTTTTTT
>.|TRBV9|.|TRBJ1-6
CASSVDNYNSPLHF
TGTGCCAGCAGCGTAGACAACTATAATTCACCCCTCCACTTT
>.|TRBV5-1|.|TRBJ2-5
CASSLGSRGIQETQYF
TGCGCCAGCAGCTTGGGGTCCCGGGGGATACAAGAGACCCAGTACTTC
>once|TRBV6-5|TRBD1|TRBJ1-4
CASSTPGQEKLFF
TGTGCCAGCAGCACCCCGGGACAGGAAAAACTGTTTTTT
>.|TRBV15|TRBD2|TRBJ2-7
CATSRDRVAGGSYEQYF
TGTGCCACCAGCAGAGATCGGGTAGCGGGAGGATCCTACGAGCAGTACTTC
>.|TRBV3-1/TRBV3-2|.|TRBJ1-2
CASSQDWGRDYGYTF
TGTGCCAGCAGCCAAGATTGGGGACGGGACTATGGCTACACCTTC
>.|TRBV5-4|TRBD2|TRBJ2-3
CASSFRLAGGTDTQYF
TGTGCCAGCAGCTTCCGACTAGCGGGGGGGACAGATACGCAGTATTTT
>.|TRBV15|.|TRBJ2-7
CATSRDLRLSIVGYEQYF
TGTGCCACCAGCAGAGACCTTCGGCTATCGATTGTTGGGTACGAGCAGTACTTC
>.|TRBV28|.|TRBJ2-7
CASSALQGRYEQYF
TGTGCCAGCAGCGCCCTTCAGGGTCGCTACGAGCAGTACTTC
>.|TRBV29-1|TRBD1|TRBJ1-1
CSVEGYSGTGDTEAFF
TGCAGCGTTGAGGGCTATAGTGGGACAGGGGACACTGAAGCTTTCTTT
>.|TRBV7-2|.|TRBJ1-5
CASSGLYNQPQHF
TGTGCCAGCAGCGGTTTGTACAATCAGCCCCAGCATTTT
>.|TRBV4-1|.|TRBJ2-3
CASSQVNLVVTDTQYF
TGCGCCAGCAGCCAAGTGAACCTCGTCGTCACGGATACGCAGTATTTT
>.|TRBV3-1/TRBV3-2|.|TRBJ1-5
CASSQASGRNQPQHF
TGTGCCAGCAGCCAAGCTTCTGGCCGCAATCAGCCCCAGCATTTT
>few|TRBV16|.|TRBJ1-2
CASTGGEGRYGYTF
TGTGCCAGCACAGGAGGGGAGGGTCGATATGGCTACACCTTC
>.|TRBV6-5|.|TRBJ1-2
CASSTGKGGYTF
TGTGCCAGCAGTACAGGGAAGGGCGGCTACACCTTC
>few|TRBV5-1|TRBD1|TRBJ1-6
CASSLTGGRDSPLHF
TGCGCCAGCAGCTTGACAGGGGGTAGGGATTCACCCCTCCACTTT
>.|TRBV5-4|.|TRBJ1-1
CASSLAGVTEAFF
TGTGCCAGCAGCTTGGCCGGGGTCACTGAAGCTTTCTTT
>.|TRBV3-1/TRBV3-2|.|TRBJ2-5
CASSPGTAYQETQYF
TGTGCCAGCAGCCCCGGGACGGCGTACCAAGAGACCCAGTACTTC
>.|TRBV11-1|TRBD2|TRBJ2-3
CASSLAGSGGSQYF
TGTGCCAGCAGCTTAGCGGGGTCGGGCGGGAGCCAGTATTTT
>.|TRBV14|TRBD2|TRBJ2-1
CASSQSETAVTEREGRFRGNEQFF
TGTGCCAGCAGCCAATCCGAAACCGCAGTGACGGAGCGGGAGGGCCGGTTTAGGGGCAATGAGCAGTTCTTC
>.|TRBV7-2|TRBD2|TRBJ2-3
CASRISGGTDTQYF
TGTGCCAGCAGGATTAGCGGGGGGACAGATACGCAGTATTTT
>few|TRBV7-9|.|TRBJ2-7
CASSLTIGTRSYEQYF
TGTGCCAGCAGCTTAACCATAGGGACCCGAAGTTACGAGCAGTACTTC
>once|TRBV6-5|.|TRBJ2-7
CASSYSRVSYEQYF
TGTGCCAGCAGTTACTCAAGGGTTTCCTACGAGCAGTACTTC
>.|TRBV5-8|TRBD1|TRBJ2-1
CASSLDTGQNYNEQFF
TGTGCCAGCAGCTTGGATACGGGACAGAACTACAATGAGCAGTTCTTC
>.|TRBV5-1|TRBD1|TRBJ2-1
CASSFSGTGYHNEQFF
TGCGCCAGCAGCTTTTCCGGGACAGGGTACCACAATGAGCAGTTCTTC
>once|TRBV5-1|.|TRBJ2-7
CASSLGTLQENYEQYF
TGCGCCAGCAGCTTAGGGACATTGCAGGAAAACTACGAGCAGTACTTC
>.|TRBV9|.|TRBJ2-5
CASSVAGGREETQYF
TGTGCCAGCAGCGTAGCCGGGGGGCGAGAAGAGACCCAGTACTTC
>.|TRBV6-6|.|TRBJ2-7
CASSADNPYEQYF
TGTGCCAGCAGTGCGGACAATCCCTACGAGCAGTACTTC
>.|TRBV28|.|TRBJ2-4
CASSPTGSIIQYF
TGTGCCAGCAGTCCGACAGGTTCAATCATTCAGTACTTC
>.|TRBV4-1|.|TRBJ2-4
CASSQDGPFVEYF
TGCGCCAGCAGCCAAGATGGGCCGTTCGTTGAGTACTTC
>.|TRBV11-3|.|TRBJ2-7
CASSPITCCYEQYF
TGTGCCAGCAGCCCAATTACTTGCTGCTACGAGCAGTACTTC
>.|TRBV7-2|.|TRBJ1-3
CASSLLRLPGTSSGNTIYF
TGTGCCAGCAGCTTACTACGTTTACCGGGAACAAGCTCTGGAAACACCATATATTTT
>few|TRBV28|TRBD1|TRBJ1-5
CASSLGAGGTLNQPQHF
TGTGCCAGCAGTTTAGGAGCAGGGGGCACGTTGAATCAGCCCCAGCATTTT
>.|TRBV28|.|TRBJ1-5
CASSFMKNQPQHF
TGTGCCAGCAGTTTTATGAAGAATCAGCCCCAGCATTTT
>.|TRBV4-3|.|TRBJ2-5
CASSQALGRGEETQYF
TGCGCCAGCAGCCAAGCTCTCGGACGGGGAGAAGAGACCCAGTACTTC
>.|TRBV28|TRBD2|TRBJ2-7
CASSPTSGLSYEQYF
TGTGCCAGCAGTCCGACTAGCGGGCTCTCCTACGAGCAGTACTTC
>few|TRBV14|TRBD2|TRBJ2-2
CASSQDLASGSKTGELFF
TGTGCCAGCAGCCAAGACTTAGCTAGCGGGAGTAAAACCGGGGAGCTGTTTTTT
>.|TRBV19|.|TRBJ2-4
CASSIYHNWGAKNIQYF
TGTGCCAGTAGTATTTATCATAATTGGGGAGCCAAAAACATTCAGTACTTC
>.|TRBV5-1|.|TRBJ1-6
CASTLTGGTNSPLHF
TGCGCCAGCACCCTAACGGGAGGTACCAATTCACCCCTCCACTTT
>few|TRBV6-5|.|TRBJ1-4
CASSQGAGSEKLFF
TGTGCCAGCAGCCAAGGTGCTGGTTCCGAAAAACTGTTTTTT